This T cell receptor beta chain was recorded in a study of blood T cell repertoires in COVID-19. About the research overall: T cells, B-cell-depleted T cells, or PBMCs supplied cDNA or gDNA.

CDR1 and CDR2 from the germline V gene are SGHAT and FQNNGV. The CDR3 is made up of 15 amino acids. The germline V and J ends were trimmed by 3 bases and 3 bases, with 9 bases remaining between them. As handled by the study authors: Estimation of nucleated cell counts was performed using reference gene primer amplification. Some clones are missing from TCRdb's copy, which holds only in-frame ones; the method was immunoSEQ multiplex PCR. The D gene and trimming were derived from the DNA, and the V and J assignments and clone size from that table. The table has some 50,000 clones, 78% seen once. The chain employs TRBV11-2 and TRBJ1-6; D remains ambiguous. The TCR comes from a human donor in a cohort sampled during active COVID-19. The sample taken for sequencing was peripheral blood. CDR3 sequence reads: CASSFIGDYNSPLHF. The CDR3 DNA follows: TGTGCCAGCAGCTTTATCGGGGACTATAATTCACCCCTCCACTTT.